These 5 T cell receptor beta chains were all obtained from the same sample, sequenced in a study of blood T cell repertoires in COVID-19. Data came from immunoSEQ multiplex PCR; TCRdb stores just in-frame clones and leaves some out. Of about 220,000 clones in the sample, around 83% were seen once. The source material was PBMCs or T cells enriched from blood (not recorded which). These receptors were obtained from a woman aged 40-49 years with acute COVID-19.

The gene calls are TRBV6-5 and TRBJ1-1; D might be TRBD1 (5 bases). Trimming took 6 bases from V and 11 from J, leaving 16 bases between them. The CDR3 sequence is 12 residues long. Germline CDR1 is MNHEY and CDR2 is SVGAGI. This CDR3 reads CASRRRDSRAFF. In DNA, the CDR3 is TGTGCCAGCAGACGAAGGGACTCTAGGGCTTTCTTT.

The sample holds many counts of this clone. V is TRBV3-1 (or the pseudogene TRBV3-2) and J is TRBJ2-2; TRBD2 matches at 8 bases. Trimming took 1 base from V and 6 from J; bases not matched to a gene: 7. CDR1 is LGHDT, CDR2 YNNKEL, per germline (reference sequence). The CDR3 extends over 16 amino acids. This chain's CDR3 is CASSQGSGSGAGELFF. For the CDR3, the DNA is TGTGCCAGCAGCCAAGGAAGCGGGAGTGGGGCCGGGGAGCTGTTTTTT.

This chain connects TRBV15 to TRBJ1-5; D remains unclear. Germline V lookup: CDR1 LNHNV, CDR2 YYDKDF (reference sequence). The CDR3 runs 15 residues. V was cut by 1 base and J by 7 bases, with 14 bases left in between. CDR3 residues: CATSRVAGFGQPQHF. The CDR3, as DNA: TGTGCCACCAGCAGAGTTGCAGGTTTTGGGCAGCCCCAGCATTTT.

The V and J genes are TRBV6-5 and TRBJ1-5; D might be TRBD1 (6 bases). The CDR3 is 13 amino acids. The germline gives CDR1 MNHEY, CDR2 SVGAGI. V lost 6 bases and J 6 bases, leaving 12 bases between the germline ends. For the CDR3, the DNA is TGTGCCAGCAGACTACGAGGGGGTCAGCCCCAGCATTTT. This codes for CASRLRGGQPQHF.

The CDR3 sequence: CASSRLIGQGGLGYTF. The CDR3, as DNA: TGCGCCAGCAGCCGTCTAATTGGACAGGGAGGTTTGGGCTACACCTTC. The chain has TRBV4-1 and TRBJ1-2; the match to TRBD1 covers 8 bases. Germline CDR1 is MGHRA and CDR2 is YSYEKL. V gave up 4 bases and J gave up 8 bases; unmatched junction bases: 15. The CDR3 sequence is 16 residues long.